This passage covers 22 T cell receptor beta chains from one sample sequenced in a study of early T cells in non-severe SARS-CoV-2 infection. From the 5' RACE reads, TCRdb called clonotypes with MiXCR, one entry per CDR3 protein. Of tens of thousands of distinct CDR3 sequences listed, approximately 4.6% are singletons. Sequences were obtained from whole blood. The receptors originated from an adult who was a healthcare worker with PCR-confirmed SARS-CoV-2 infection or an uninfected control (not recorded which).

The chain joins TRBV10-3 to TRBJ2-3; possibly TRBD1 for D (5 bases). CDR1 and CDR2 (germline): ENHRY, SYGVKD. The CDR3 sequence is 12 residues long. The V and J ends lost 6 bases and 2 bases respectively, with 6 bases between them. The CDR3 spells CAIRTATDTQYF. The CDR3 nucleotides are TGTGCCATCAGGACAGCCACAGATACGCAGTATTTT.

This clonotype appeared many times. This chain links TRBV15 with TRBJ1-5; D remains unclear. Trimming took 0 bases from V and 9 from J, leaving 12 bases between them. Germline V gene sequence: CDR1 LNHNV, CDR2 YYDKDF (reference sequence). This CDR3 spans 14 amino acids. CDR3 protein: CATSRDRVNLPQHF. CDR3 DNA: TGTGCCACCAGCAGAGATCGGGTAAATTTGCCCCAGCATTTT.

This clonotype was seen a few times. This chain connects TRBV6-6 to TRBJ1-4; no reliable D call. CDR1 is MNHNY and CDR2 is SVGAGI in the germline V gene (reference sequence). V lost 5 bases to trimming and J lost 8 bases, with 12 bases between them. CDR3 size: 13 residues. The CDR3 spells CASSDQQDEKLFF. The CDR3 nucleotides read TGTGCCAGCAGTGACCAACAAGACGAAAAACTGTTTTTT.

The rearrangement links TRBV14 to TRBJ1-2, with D unclear. Germline V gene sequence: CDR1 SGHDN, CDR2 FVKESK. V was clipped by 4 bases and J by 0 bases, with 12 bases between them. The CDR3 has 15 amino acids. CDR3 region: CASSPYLVSNYGYTF. As DNA, the CDR3 is TGTGCCAGCAGCCCCTACCTCGTATCTAACTATGGCTACACCTTC. The whole variable domain, filled in from reference TRBV14 and TRBJ1-2, reads EAGVTQFPSHSVIEKGQTVTLRCDPISGHDNLYWYRRVMGKEIKFLLHFVKESKQDESGMPNNRFLAERTGGTYSTLKVQPAELEDSGVYFCASSPYLVSNYGYTFGSGTRLTVV.

This chain links TRBV14 with TRBJ1-1; D gene unclear. Germline CDR1 is SGHDN and CDR2 is FVKESK. Trimming cost V 0 bases and J 3 bases, with 8 bases left between them. The CDR3 runs 14 residues. The CDR3 DNA reads TGTGCCAGCAGCCAAGATCGGGTCTACACTGAAGCTTTCTTT. Its translation is CASSQDRVYTEAFF.

This clonotype was picked up many times. DNA of the CDR3: TGTGCCAGCACCCCCGGGCTGAACCACTCCTACGAGCAGTACTTC. Protein product: CASTPGLNHSYEQYF. This chain uses TRBV12-3 or TRBV12-4 with TRBJ2-7, with D unclear. CDR3 length: 15 amino acids. The ends were cut back, 7 bases at V and 0 bases at J, with 16 bases in the middle.

This clonotype has at least ten counts. CDR3 region: CSASSGGLWDYEQYF. The CDR3, as DNA: TGCAGTGCTAGCTCCGGGGGATTGTGGGACTACGAGCAGTACTTC. The chain combines TRBV20-1 with TRBJ2-7; D perhaps matches TRBD2 (6 bases). Trimming took off 3 bases at V and 3 bases at J, with 18 bases between the two ends. CDR3 length equals 15 residues. CDR1 is DFQATT and CDR2 is SNEGSKA in the germline V gene (reference sequence).

The sample holds many counts of this clonotype. The chain uses TRBV5-1 and TRBJ1-2; D might be TRBD1 (5 bases). Trimming removed 4 bases at V and 7 bases at J, with 17 bases between. The CDR3 is 14 residues long. Germline CDR1 is SGHRS and CDR2 is YFSETQ. CDR3: CASSQPAQGRGYTF. In DNA form, the CDR3 reads TGCGCCAGCAGCCAGCCGGCGCAGGGACGTGGCTACACCTTC.

This clonotype was observed at least ten times. The V gene is TRBV20-1, the J gene TRBJ2-3; perhaps TRBD2 as D (6 bases). CDR1 is DFQATT and CDR2 is SNEGSKA in the germline V gene (reference sequence). CDR3 length equals 13 residues. V was cut by 0 bases and J by 6 bases, with 10 bases left in between. CDR3 bases: TGCAGTGCTAGAGATACCCTAGCGGATACGCAGTATTTT. Residues: CSARDTLADTQYF.

Points on this clonotype: The junction and the germline gene differ at one end; a read error may be behind it. V usage is TRBV2 and J usage is TRBJ2-3; D remains ambiguous. CDR3 length equals 14 residues. Germline V gene lookup returns CDR1 SNHLY and CDR2 FYNNEI. CDR3 bases: TGTGCCAGCAGTGAAGGGGTAGGCACCGATACGCAGTATTTT. This gives the protein CASSEGVGTDTQYF.

In its sample, this clonotype was seen many times. The chain carries TRBV30 and TRBJ2-1, with 7 bases identical to TRBD1. In germline, CDR1 is GTSNPN, CDR2 SVGIG (reference sequence). CDR3 length: 16 amino acids. Trimming at V came to 0 bases and at J to 7 bases, leaving 12 bases not matched to a gene. CDR3 DNA: TGTGCCTGGAGTGTAGATGTAGGGGGCGATCCTAATGAGCAGTTCTTC. Protein sequence: CAWSVDVGGDPNEQFF.

This clonotype came up many times. This chain uses TRBV6-5 with TRBJ2-2; D is ambiguous. The length of the CDR3 is 13 residues. Trimming removed 7 bases at V and 5 bases at J, with 11 bases between. Looked up from germline, CDR1 is MNHEY and CDR2 is SVGAGI. In DNA, the CDR3 is TGTGCCAGCACCCGAACCGTAACCGGGGAGCTGTTTTTT. Translation: CASTRTVTGELFF.

This clonotype was seen repeatedly, ten times or more. The gene calls are TRBV12-5 and TRBJ1-5; D is perhaps TRBD1 (6 bases). With 6 bases removed from V and 2 bases from J, the gap between germline ends came to 8 bases. The CDR3 runs to 13 residues. The germline CDR1 and CDR2 sequences are LGHNT and FRNRAP. This chain's CDR3 is CASGSGGNQPQHF. CDR3 nucleotide sequence: TGTGCTAGTGGCTCAGGGGGCAATCAGCCCCAGCATTTT.

This chain connects TRBV2 to TRBJ2-6; perhaps TRBD1 as D (6 bases). Germline values: CDR1 SNHLY, CDR2 FYNNEI. V lost 8 bases and J 4 bases, leaving 15 bases between the germline ends. There are 15 residues in the CDR3. The CDR3: CASQGQLAGANVLTF. CDR3 coding DNA: TGTGCCAGCCAGGGACAACTGGCCGGGGCCAACGTCCTGACTTTC.

This clonotype showed up just a few times. V gene TRBV10-1 combines with J gene TRBJ1-2, with 8 positions matching TRBD1. This CDR3 spans 14 amino acids. The V gene end was trimmed by 4 bases and the J gene end by 7 bases; junction bases not matched to a gene: 8. Per germline, CDR1 WNHNN and CDR2 SYGVQD (reference sequence). CDR3 coding DNA: TGCGCCAGCAGTGCCCCGACAGGGGAATTTGGCTACACCTTC. It encodes CASSAPTGEFGYTF.

This clonotype was observed at least ten times. The chain recombines TRBV20-1 with TRBJ2-1, with 8 nucleotides matching TRBD2. V was pared by 3 bases and J by 6 bases, with 13 bases of the junction left unmatched. This CDR3 has 16 amino acids. Germline assignment: CDR1 DFQATT and CDR2 SNEGSKA (reference sequence). This CDR3 reads CSASFTGTSRFNEQFF. The CDR3 DNA reads as TGCAGTGCTAGTTTCACCGGGACTAGTCGTTTCAATGAGCAGTTCTTC.

This clonotype was found many times. The gene calls are TRBV9 and TRBJ2-5; D uncertain. CDR3 size: 11 residues. From germline, CDR1 is SGDLS and CDR2 YYNGEE. Trimming left V 3 bases short and J 8 bases short, with 8 bases between. The DNA of the CDR3 is TGTGCCAGCAGCGACGGCCCAACCCAGTACTTC. Its protein is CASSDGPTQYF. The full variable domain, its missing parts supplied by reference TRBV9 and TRBJ2-5, is DSGVTQTPKHLITATGQRVTLRCSPRSGDLSVYWYQQSLDQGLQFLIQYYNGEERAKGNILERFSAQQFPDLHSELNLSSLELGDSALYFCASSDGPTQYFGPGTRLLVL.

This clonotype showed up many times. The rearrangement joins TRBV27 to TRBJ2-1; possibly TRBD1 or TRBD2 for D (5 bases each). V lost 5 bases and J lost 12, with 14 bases in between. The CDR3 length is 12 residues. The V gene's germline CDR1 is MNHEY and CDR2 SMNVEV (reference sequence). The CDR3 region has the DNA TGTGCCAGCAGTGCCGTCGGGGCGCTGCAGTTCTTC. Translated: CASSAVGALQFF.

By sample share, this clonotype is medium-sized. The chain is built from TRBV12-3 or TRBV12-4 and TRBJ1-1, with 7 bases that match TRBD1. The CDR3 loop spans 15 amino acids. V lost 5 bases to trimming and J lost 3 bases; unmatched junction nucleotides: 9. CDR3 bases: TGTGCCAGCAGTCTTTTGGGACAGCAGTACACTGAAGCTTTCTTT. Translation gives CASSLLGQQYTEAFF.

This clonotype was detected ten times or more. The chain recombines TRBV3-1 with TRBJ1-1; D remains unclear. V was clipped by 8 bases and J by 1 base, with 17 bases between them. CDR1 is LGHDT and CDR2 is YNNKEL in the germline V gene (reference sequence). The CDR3 is made up of 15 amino acids. In nucleotides, the CDR3 is TGTGCCAGCGGGCACAGTCGATCGCGGAACACTGAAGCTTTCTTT. Protein product: CASGHSRSRNTEAFF.

In its sample, this clonotype was seen a few times. This chain joins TRBV11-2 and TRBJ2-1, with no clear D. The V gene's germline CDR1 is SGHAT and CDR2 FQNNGV. This CDR3 spans 17 amino acids. V gave up 4 bases and J gave up 0 bases, with 16 bases separating them. The CDR3 reads CASSSSWALSSYNEQFF. CDR3 DNA: TGTGCCAGCAGCTCTTCGTGGGCATTAAGCTCCTACAATGAGCAGTTCTTC.

This clonotype was detected ten times or more. V and J are TRBV7-2 and TRBJ2-2, with 7 bases that match TRBD2. J lost 0 bases, V lost 2 bases, and 3 bases had no gene match. CDR1 SGHTA and CDR2 FQGNSA come from the germline V gene. This CDR3 comprises 16 residues. In DNA, the CDR3 is TGTGCCAGCAGCTTAAGGGAGGGGTCGAACACCGGGGAGCTGTTTTTT. Translation: CASSLREGSNTGELFF.